The 25 T cell receptor beta chains in this list originate from one sample, sequenced in a study of regulatory T cells in long-lasting Graves disease. Through Arm-PCR of CDR3 regions and iRepertoire HTBI primers, TCR beta libraries were built. TCRdb re-analysed the multiplex PCR reads in MiXCR, keeping a single row per CDR3 protein. The repertoire holds 500,000 to 700,000 distinct CDR3 sequences, with roughly 15% as singletons. Time point in this sample: newly diagnosed GD, antithyroid drugs for less than 3 months. Extracted PBMC RNA gave rise to the TCR library. This sample also appeared in a second study, on T cells in Graves' hyperthyroidism and ophthalmopathy.

The input for sequencing was peripheral blood mononuclear cells (PBMCs), taken at new diagnosis, from a patient treated with antithyroid drugs. The receptors come from a woman in her 30s with Graves disease.

This clonotype showed up many times. V is TRBV30 and J is TRBJ1-5, with no clear D. The CDR3 is 12 residues long. Between the trimmed V and J ends, which lost 3 bases and 9 bases, there was a span of 12 bases. In germline, CDR1 is GTSNPN, CDR2 SVGIG (reference sequence). CDR3 protein: CAWRVQTGPQHF. CDR3 nucleotides: TGTGCCTGGAGAGTCCAGACGGGGCCCCAGCATTTT. Using reference TRBV30 and TRBJ1-5 for the parts outside the CDR3, the full variable domain is SQTIHQWPATLVQPVGSPLSLECTVEGTSNPNLYWYRQAAGRGLQLLFYSVGIGQISSEVPQNLSASRPQDRQFILSSKKLLLSDSGFYLCAWRVQTGPQHFGDGTRLSIL.

A few counts support this clonotype. CDR3 amino acids: CSANGDPGEQYF. The CDR3 bases are TGCAGTGCAAACGGGGACCCGGGGGAGCAGTACTTC. The V gene is TRBV20-1, the J gene TRBJ2-7, with D perhaps being TRBD1 or TRBD2 (5 bases each). The ends were cut back, 6 bases at V and 7 bases at J, with 16 bases in the middle. Germline V gene sequence: CDR1 DFQATT, CDR2 SNEGSKA (reference sequence). The CDR3 spans 12 residues.

This clonotype has more than one count but fewer than ten. The chain employs TRBV20-1 and TRBJ2-7, with 9 bases that match TRBD2. This CDR3 spans 14 amino acids. CDR1 is DFQATT and CDR2 is SNEGSKA in the germline V gene (reference sequence). The V and J ends lost 0 bases and 5 bases, in that order; junction bases with no gene match: 5. The CDR3 sequence: CSARDLLAGNEQYF. The CDR3 nucleotides are TGCAGTGCTAGAGATCTCCTAGCGGGGAACGAGCAGTACTTC.

Concerning this clonotype itself: This may come from a read error, since a much larger clone is one base off. The V call is TRBV6-2 or TRBV6-3, the J call TRBJ1-1, with D hard to call. The germline CDR1 and CDR2 sequences are MNHEY and SVGEGT. The ends were cut back, 7 bases at V and 8 bases at J, with 20 bases in the middle. This CDR3 spans 14 amino acids. The CDR3, as DNA: TGTGCCAGCATCCACAACAGCCCGAATGAGGAAGCTTTCTTT. This sequence encodes CASIHNSPNEEAFF.

This clonotype appeared many times. The chain recombines TRBV7-9 with TRBJ1-1, with 8 bases lining up with TRBD1. This CDR3 has 14 residues. Trimming at V came to 2 bases and at J to 6 bases, leaving 5 bases not matched to a gene. Germline V CDR1 and CDR2: SEHNR, FQNEAQ (reference sequence). The CDR3 DNA reads TGTGCCAGCAGCTTAACGGCACAGGGGGCTGAAGCTTTCTTT. The encoded protein is CASSLTAQGAEAFF.

The rearrangement joins TRBV19 to TRBJ2-1; TRBD2 agrees at 9 bases. The CDR3 totals 14 residues. Germline CDR1 LNHDA, CDR2 SQIVND (reference sequence). With 4 bases clipped from V and 9 bases from J, the junction kept 7 bases outside the gene matches. The CDR3 nucleotides are TGTGCCAGTAGTAGCGGGAGGGCCTTCGTTGAGCAGTTCTTC. Its protein product is CASSSGRAFVEQFF. The entire variable domain, with the rest obtained from reference TRBV19 and TRBJ2-1, is as follows: DGGITQSPKYLFRKEGQNVTLSCEQNLNHDAMYWYRQDPGQGLRLIYYSQIVNDFQKGDIAEGYSVSREKKESFPLTVTSAQKNPTAFYLCASSSGRAFVEQFFGPGTRLTVL.

Concerning this clonotype itself: Given the absence of the conserved phenylalanine or tryptophan at the CDR3 end, a read error is likely. The chain joins TRBV6-1 to TRBJ2-3; 10 bases line up with TRBD2. CDR3 size: 15 residues. Germline V gene lookup returns CDR1 MNHNS and CDR2 SASEGT. The junction had 7 bases not matched to a gene; V was cut back by 8 bases and J by 2 bases. For the CDR3, the DNA is TGTGCCAGCGGTGGTAGCGGGAGGAACACAGATACGCAGTATCTT. Translation: CASGGSGRNTDTQYL.

This sequence joins TRBV24-1 and TRBJ2-7, with TRBD2 as a possible D gene (5 bases). V was pared by 3 bases and J by 0 bases, with 14 bases between. The CDR3 has 16 amino acids. The germline V gene has CDR1 KGHDR and CDR2 SFDVKD. CDR3 residues: CATSDHKPGSSYEQYF. The CDR3 bases are TGTGCCACCAGTGATCACAAGCCGGGAAGCTCCTACGAGCAGTACTTC.

The chain has TRBV11-3 and TRBJ1-2, with D perhaps matching TRBD1 (5 bases). The CDR3 is 14 residues long. The V end was cut by 0 bases, the J end by 7 bases, with 12 bases between. Germline CDR1 is SGHNT and CDR2 is YENEEA. CDR3 in DNA: TGTGCCAGCAGCTTAGATCGGGACCGTCGTGGCTACACCTTC. Amino acid sequence: CASSLDRDRRGYTF.

The V call is TRBV5-1, the J call TRBJ2-6; 9 bases agree with TRBD1. The CDR3 runs to 18 residues. Germline CDR1 SGHRS, CDR2 YFSETQ. V dropped 0 bases and J dropped 0; count of bases not matched to a gene: 4. CDR3 amino acids: CASSLGGQGGSGANVLTF. As DNA, the CDR3 is TGCGCCAGCAGCTTGGGGGGACAGGGAGGCTCTGGGGCCAACGTCCTGACTTTC.

This clonotype was recorded a few times. This CDR3 is missing its conserved last phenylalanine or tryptophan, likely due to a read error. The chain links TRBV7-2 to TRBJ1-1; D unclear. Germline values: CDR1 SGHTA, CDR2 FQGNSA. The CDR3 runs 13 residues. The germline V and J ends were trimmed by 5 bases and 5 bases, with 12 bases remaining between them. This chain's CDR3 is CASSEAGRTEAFL. The DNA of the CDR3 is TGTGCCAGCAGCGAGGCCGGGAGAACTGAAGCTTTCCTT.

At least ten counts were recorded for this clonotype. The chain is built from TRBV28 and TRBJ2-3, with 8 bases aligning to TRBD2. Trimming cost V 4 bases and J 5 bases; bases outside gene matches: 8. This CDR3 has 15 residues. The germline gives CDR1 MDHEN, CDR2 SYDVKM. The CDR3 loop is CASSSPGGGQDTQYF. CDR3 nucleotides: TGTGCCAGCAGTTCCCCGGGGGGGGGGCAAGATACGCAGTATTTT.

This clonotype turned up a few times. V and J are TRBV25-1 and TRBJ1-6, with D perhaps matching TRBD1 (5 bases). There are 12 residues in the CDR3. V lost 11 bases, J lost 7 bases, and 12 bases lay in between. Looked up from germline, CDR1 is MGHDK and CDR2 is SYGVNS. The CDR3 region has the DNA TGTGCCTCACGACAGAACAATTCACCCCTCCACTTT. It translates to CASRQNNSPLHF. Full variable domain (outside the CDR3, taken from reference TRBV25-1 and TRBJ1-6): EADIYQTPRYLVIGTGKKITLECSQTMGHDKMYWYQQDPGMELHLIHYSYGVNSTEKGDLSSESTVSRIRTEHFPLTLESARPSHTSQYLCASRQNNSPLHFGNGTRLTVT.

This clonotype has more than one count but fewer than ten. The CDR3 sequence: CASRQKFIKALTDTQYF. CDR3 coding DNA: TGTGCCAGCAGACAGAAATTCATCAAGGCCCTCACAGATACGCAGTATTTT. The chain joins TRBV6-1 to TRBJ2-3, with D hard to call. The V gene lost 6 bases and the J gene lost 2 bases, with 21 bases spanning the gap. Germline CDR1 reads MNHNS; CDR2 reads SASEGT. The CDR3 length is 17 residues.

This clonotype was observed many times. The rearrangement joins TRBV19 to TRBJ1-5; 7 nucleotides line up with TRBD1. J gave up 1 base and V 10 bases, and 7 bases lay outside the gene matches. CDR3 length: 14 amino acids. CDR1 LNHDA and CDR2 SQIVND come from the germline V gene (reference sequence). The CDR3 coding sequence is TGTGCCACCGACAAACAGGGGAGCAATCAGCCCCAGCATTTT. The encoded protein is CATDKQGSNQPQHF.

In its sample, this clonotype was seen many times. CDR3 DNA: TGTGCCAGCAGAACCGGACTACCCTACGAGCAGTACTTC. Translating gives CASRTGLPYEQYF. The chain couples TRBV28 to TRBJ2-7, with D tentatively TRBD2 (6 bases). The ends were cut back, 6 bases at V and 2 bases at J, with 11 bases in the middle. The CDR3 length is 13 residues. The germline gives CDR1 MDHEN, CDR2 SYDVKM.

This clonotype was recorded once. V gene TRBV29-1 combines with J gene TRBJ2-1; D ambiguous. The J call may be mistaken, given a closer DNA end match to TRBJ2-5. This CDR3 is built from 11 residues. Germline V gene lookup returns CDR1 SQVTM and CDR2 ANQGSEA. The CDR3 loop is CSAPFRETQYF. CDR3 bases: TGCAGCGCCCCCTTTAGGGAGACCCAGTACTTC.

The table lists this clonotype with many counts. The chain couples TRBV11-2 to TRBJ2-7, with a possible D match to TRBD2 (7 bases). The CDR3 runs to 13 residues. CDR1 SGHAT and CDR2 FQNNGV come from the germline V gene. V dropped 5 bases and J dropped 5 bases, with 13 bases sitting between them. DNA of the CDR3: TGTGCCAGCAGCCGCGGCGGGGGCCACGAGCAGTACTTC. Translated, it gives CASSRGGGHEQYF.

This clonotype was observed at least ten times. V gene TRBV10-3 combines with J gene TRBJ1-4, with D uncertain. The CDR3 extends over 14 amino acids. CDR1 and CDR2 (germline): ENHRY, SYGVKD. The V gene lost 6 bases and the J gene lost 8 bases, with 16 bases spanning the gap. In nucleotides, the CDR3 is TGTGCCATCAGAAAAGTGCCCTCGGCGGAAAAACTGTTTTTT. This translates into CAIRKVPSAEKLFF.

The sample holds many counts of this clonotype. This rearrangement joins TRBV2 to TRBJ1-5; D remains ambiguous. V lost 8 bases and J 3 bases, leaving 17 bases between the germline ends. Per germline, CDR1 SNHLY and CDR2 FYNNEI. This CDR3 region has 15 residues. CDR3 region: CASDLTGLINQPQHF. CDR3 DNA: TGTGCCAGCGACCTGACCGGACTGATCAATCAGCCCCAGCATTTT.

This clonotype has at least ten counts. This chain links TRBV28 with TRBJ2-7; 13 bases line up with TRBD2. Losses at the gene ends were 3 bases for V and 3 bases for J; bases not matched to a gene: 8. The CDR3 extends over 17 amino acids. CDR1 is MDHEN and CDR2 is SYDVKM in the germline V gene. The CDR3 loop is CASSFGTSGVNFYEQYF. CDR3 DNA sequence: TGTGCCAGCAGTTTCGGGACTAGCGGGGTTAACTTCTACGAGCAGTACTTC.

This clonotype was detected ten times or more. The rearrangement uses TRBV11-2 and TRBJ1-4, with TRBD1 as a possible D gene (5 bases). The CDR3 length is 13 residues. The germline gives CDR1 SGHAT, CDR2 FQNNGV. V lost 5 bases to trimming and J lost 7 bases, with 11 bases between them. The CDR3 DNA reads TGTGCCAGCAGCCCTCCCGGGACTGAAAAACTGTTTTTT. This encodes CASSPPGTEKLFF.

This clonotype was counted only a few times. This chain uses TRBV28 with TRBJ1-4; no firm D call. The CDR3 runs 14 residues. The germline V gene encodes CDR1 MDHEN and CDR2 SYDVKM. The V end was cut by 3 bases, the J end by 4 bases, with 9 bases between. CDR3 sequence (DNA): TGTGCCAGCAGTTTTAGGCTTATTAATGAAAAACTGTTTTTT. Amino acid sequence: CASSFRLINEKLFF.

This clonotype turned up a few times. The CDR3 coding sequence is TGTGCCAGCAGCTCCCTAGCGAACTCCTACGAGCAGTACTTC. Amino acid sequence: CASSSLANSYEQYF. This sequence joins TRBV7-6 and TRBJ2-7; tentatively, D is TRBD2 (6 bases). V lost 4 bases and J lost 0, with 10 bases in between. Looked up from germline, CDR1 is SGHVS and CDR2 is FNYEAQ. The CDR3 loop spans 14 amino acids.

In its sample, this clonotype was seen many times. The CDR3 loop is CASSTGDSGNTIYF. The CDR3 region has the DNA TGTGCCAGCAGTACAGGTGACTCTGGAAACACCATATATTTT. This chain connects TRBV2 to TRBJ1-3, with D perhaps matching TRBD1 (5 bases). The CDR3 runs to 14 residues. The germline gives CDR1 SNHLY, CDR2 FYNNEI. The V end was cut by 5 bases, the J end by 0 bases, with 8 bases between.